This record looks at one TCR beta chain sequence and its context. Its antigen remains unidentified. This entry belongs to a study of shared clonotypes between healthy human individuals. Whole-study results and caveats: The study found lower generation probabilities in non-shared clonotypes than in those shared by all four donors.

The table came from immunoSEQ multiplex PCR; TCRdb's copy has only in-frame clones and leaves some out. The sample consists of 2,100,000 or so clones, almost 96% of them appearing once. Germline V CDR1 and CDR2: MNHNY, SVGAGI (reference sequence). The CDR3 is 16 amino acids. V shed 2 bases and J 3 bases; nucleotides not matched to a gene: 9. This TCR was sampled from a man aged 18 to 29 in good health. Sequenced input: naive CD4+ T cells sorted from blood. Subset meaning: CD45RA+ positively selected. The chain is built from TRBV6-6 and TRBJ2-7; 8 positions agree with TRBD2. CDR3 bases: TGTGCCAGCAGTTACCAGACTAGCGAACTAAACTACGAGCAGTACTTC. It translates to CASSYQTSELNYEQYF.